The rows below give T cell receptor beta chains drawn from one sample of a study of blood T cells in healthy people across ages. TCRdb redid the calling of the 5' RACE reads with MiXCR, one entry per CDR3 protein. The sample includes 750,000 to 950,000 distinct CDR3 sequences, approximately 32% of them seen just once. The sample was also reused in another study, on T cells of mothers and their children.

The sequenced sample consisted of blood. Every receptor here comes from a middle-aged woman in good health. CDR3s include the opening cysteine and the closing phenylalanine or tryptophan. The D gene is left open where the match is weak. Part of the rows lack a size; the others show once, few, many or a class for expanded clones.

v_call	clone_size	d_call	j_call	cdr3_aa	cdr3_nt
TRBV12-3/TRBV12-4	many	-	TRBJ2-5	CASSLRFQETQYF	TGTGCCAGCAGTTTGAGATTCCAAGAGACCCAGTACTTC
TRBV20-1	few	TRBD1	TRBJ2-1	CSAISGQGYEQFF	TGCAGTGCTATATCCGGACAGGGATATGAGCAGTTCTTC
TRBV29-1	-	-	TRBJ2-5	CSYGFDGQETQYF	TGCAGCTACGGTTTTGACGGGCAAGAGACCCAGTACTTC
TRBV28	-	-	TRBJ2-2	CASSPLQWGSRGTGELFF	TGTGCCAGCAGCCCTCTCCAGTGGGGGTCGCGAGGCACCGGGGAGCTGTTTTTT
TRBV9	many	-	TRBJ1-2	CASSVLTADEGYTF	TGTGCCAGCAGCGTATTGACTGCCGATGAGGGCTACACCTTC
TRBV28	-	-	TRBJ1-2	CASSSPGESYGYTF	TGTGCCAGCAGTTCCCCCGGGGAGAGCTATGGCTACACCTTC
TRBV7-9	many	-	TRBJ2-7	CASSPTLDSWGEQYF	TGTGCCAGCAGCCCCACCCTGGACAGTTGGGGGGAGCAGTACTTC
TRBV6-5	-	-	TRBJ2-1	CASSYLRKQGFDEQFF	TGTGCCAGCAGTTACCTTCGGAAACAGGGTTTCGATGAGCAGTTCTTC
TRBV5-1	-	-	TRBJ1-1	CASSLGQSEAFF	TGCGCCAGCAGCTTGGGACAGTCAGAAGCTTTCTTT
TRBV12-3/TRBV12-4	many	-	TRBJ2-7	CASNPLGLKGYEQYF	TGTGCCAGCAACCCTTTGGGCCTCAAGGGGTACGAGCAGTACTTC
TRBV11-2	-	TRBD1	TRBJ1-1	CASSFGGTGGAQAFF	TGTGCCAGCAGCTTCGGGGGGACAGGGGGCGCGCAAGCTTTCTTT
TRBV25-1	many	-	TRBJ2-7	CASSSDRGVEQYF	TGTGCCAGCAGTTCGGACAGAGGGGTTGAGCAGTACTTC
TRBV7-2	few	-	TRBJ2-5	CASSVNREQYF	TGTGCCAGCAGCGTGAACAGGGAGCAGTACTTC
TRBV29-1	many	-	TRBJ1-1	CSVEVRGTEAFF	TGCAGCGTTGAAGTAAGGGGGACTGAAGCTTTCTTT
TRBV27	few	-	TRBJ1-1	CASSLSTIGTEAFF	TGTGCCAGCAGTTTATCGACAATCGGCACTGAAGCTTTCTTT
TRBV27	-	TRBD1	TRBJ2-1	CASSTGNNEQFF	TGTGCCAGCTCGACAGGGAACAATGAGCAGTTCTTC
TRBV27	-	-	TRBJ1-3	CASSSAGTGNTIYF	TGTGCCAGCAGTTCGGCAGGGACTGGAAACACCATATATTTT